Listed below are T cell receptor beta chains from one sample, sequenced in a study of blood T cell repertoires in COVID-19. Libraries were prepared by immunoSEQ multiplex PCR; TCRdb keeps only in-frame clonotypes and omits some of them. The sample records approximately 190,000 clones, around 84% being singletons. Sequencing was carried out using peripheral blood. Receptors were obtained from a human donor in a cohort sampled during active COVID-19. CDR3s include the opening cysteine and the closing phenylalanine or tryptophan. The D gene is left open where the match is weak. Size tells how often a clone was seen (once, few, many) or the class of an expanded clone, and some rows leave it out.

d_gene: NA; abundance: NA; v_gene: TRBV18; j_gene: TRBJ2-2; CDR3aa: CASSPNPGAFTGELFF; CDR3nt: TGTGCCAGCTCACCTAACCCTGGGGCCTTCACCGGGGAGCTGTTTTTT
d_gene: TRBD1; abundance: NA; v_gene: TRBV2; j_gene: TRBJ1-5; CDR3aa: CASRPDRANQPQHF; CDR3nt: TGTGCCAGCAGACCCGACAGGGCGAATCAGCCCCAGCATTTT
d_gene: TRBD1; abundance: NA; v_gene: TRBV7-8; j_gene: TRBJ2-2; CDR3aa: CASSRGQGHTGELFF; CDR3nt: TGTGCCAGCAGCCGAGGACAGGGCCACACCGGGGAGCTGTTTTTT
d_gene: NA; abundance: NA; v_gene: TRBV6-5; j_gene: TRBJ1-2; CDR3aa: CASSFRGTYGYTF; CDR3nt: TGTGCCAGCTCCTTCAGGGGCACCTATGGCTACACCTTC
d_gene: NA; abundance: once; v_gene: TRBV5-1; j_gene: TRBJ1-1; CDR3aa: CASSLGGRDRTEAFF; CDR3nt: TGCGCCAGCAGCTTGGGAGGCAGGGATAGGACTGAAGCTTTCTTT
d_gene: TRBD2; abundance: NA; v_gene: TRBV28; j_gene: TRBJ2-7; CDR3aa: CASSIAGGPSYEQYF; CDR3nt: TGTGCCAGCAGCATAGCGGGAGGGCCTTCCTACGAGCAGTACTTC
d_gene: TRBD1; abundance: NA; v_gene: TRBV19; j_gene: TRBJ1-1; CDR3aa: CASSPNTGQGRTEAFF; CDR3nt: TGTGCCAGTAGTCCGAACACGGGACAGGGAAGGACTGAAGCTTTCTTT
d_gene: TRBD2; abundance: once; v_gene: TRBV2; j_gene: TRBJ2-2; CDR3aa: CASSDRLAGAGELFF; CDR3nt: TGTGCCAGCAGTGATCGACTAGCGGGAGCCGGGGAGCTGTTTTTT
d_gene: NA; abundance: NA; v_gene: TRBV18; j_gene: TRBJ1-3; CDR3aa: CASSPGLGNTIYF; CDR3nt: TGTGCCAGCTCACCGGGCTTGGGAAACACCATATATTTT
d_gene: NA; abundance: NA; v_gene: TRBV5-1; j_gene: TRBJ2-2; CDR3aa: CASSLVADTGELFF; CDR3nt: TGCGCCAGCAGCTTGGTAGCGGATACCGGGGAGCTGTTTTTT
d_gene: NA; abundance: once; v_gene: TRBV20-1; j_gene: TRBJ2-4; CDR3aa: CSASWGFSWILAKNIQYF; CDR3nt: TGCAGTGCTAGTTGGGGCTTCTCATGGATACTAGCCAAAAACATTCAGTACTTC
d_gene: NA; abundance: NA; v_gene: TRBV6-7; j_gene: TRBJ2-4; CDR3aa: CAVRCNIQYF; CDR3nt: TGTGCCGTGCGGTGCAACATTCAGTACTTC
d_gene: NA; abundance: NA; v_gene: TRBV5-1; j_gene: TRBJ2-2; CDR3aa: CASSLEAGHTGELFF; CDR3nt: TGCGCCAGCAGCTTGGAGGCAGGTCACACCGGGGAGCTGTTTTTT
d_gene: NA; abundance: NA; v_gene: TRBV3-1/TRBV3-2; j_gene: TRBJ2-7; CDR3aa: CASSQLAGFLEQYF; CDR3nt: TGTGCCAGCAGCCAACTGGCAGGGTTCCTCGAGCAGTACTTC
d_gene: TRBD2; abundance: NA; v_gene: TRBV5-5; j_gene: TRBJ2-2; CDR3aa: CASSLGAGGTGELFF; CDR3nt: TGTGCCAGCAGCTTGGGAGCGGGGGGCACCGGGGAGCTGTTTTTT
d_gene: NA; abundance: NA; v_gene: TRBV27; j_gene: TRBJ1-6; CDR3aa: CASRYKGGGGLNSPLHF; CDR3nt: TGTGCCAGCAGATACAAGGGGGGGGGCGGATTAAATTCACCCCTCCACTTT
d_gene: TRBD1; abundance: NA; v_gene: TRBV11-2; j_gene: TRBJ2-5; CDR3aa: CASTRGGLRETQYF; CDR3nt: TGTGCCAGCACTCGAGGGGGCCTGCGGGAGACCCAGTACTTC
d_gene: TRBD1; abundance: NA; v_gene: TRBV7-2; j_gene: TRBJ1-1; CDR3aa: CASSATGGFTEAFF; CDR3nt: TGTGCCAGCAGCGCAACAGGGGGCTTCACTGAAGCTTTCTTT
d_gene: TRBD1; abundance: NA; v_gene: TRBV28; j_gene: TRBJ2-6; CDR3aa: CASRGGALSGANVLTF; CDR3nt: TGTGCCAGCAGAGGGGGCGCCCTCTCTGGGGCCAACGTCCTGACTTTC
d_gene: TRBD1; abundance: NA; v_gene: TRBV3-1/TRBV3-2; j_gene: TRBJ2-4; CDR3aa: CASSNDRGLDIQYF; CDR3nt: TGTGCCAGCAGCAACGACAGGGGTTTGGACATTCAGTACTTC
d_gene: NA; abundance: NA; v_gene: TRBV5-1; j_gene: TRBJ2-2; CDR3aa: CASSYGLALANTGELFF; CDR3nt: TGCGCCAGCAGCTACGGACTCGCCCTAGCGAACACCGGGGAGCTGTTTTTT
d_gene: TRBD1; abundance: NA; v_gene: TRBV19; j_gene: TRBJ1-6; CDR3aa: CASSSRGNSYNSPLHF; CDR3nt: TGTGCCAGTAGTTCCAGGGGGAACTCCTATAATTCACCCCTCCACTTT
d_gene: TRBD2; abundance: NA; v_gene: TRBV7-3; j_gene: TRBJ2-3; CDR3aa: CASSRSGGPTYTDTQYF; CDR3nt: TGTGCCAGCAGCAGAAGCGGGGGTCCCACGTACACAGATACGCAGTATTTT
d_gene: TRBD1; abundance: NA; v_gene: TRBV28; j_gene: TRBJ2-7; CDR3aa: CASSSGTGGSYEQYF; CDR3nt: TGTGCCAGCAGTTCCGGGACAGGGGGCTCCTACGAGCAGTACTTC
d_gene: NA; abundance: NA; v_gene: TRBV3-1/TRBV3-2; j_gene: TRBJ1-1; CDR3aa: CASSQVLGSGAFF; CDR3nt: TGTGCCAGCAGCCAAGTCTTGGGTAGCGGCGCTTTCTTT
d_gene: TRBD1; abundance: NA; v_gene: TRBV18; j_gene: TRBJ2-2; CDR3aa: CASSQGTGGTTGELFF; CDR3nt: TGTGCCAGCTCACAAGGGACAGGGGGCACCACCGGGGAGCTGTTTTTT
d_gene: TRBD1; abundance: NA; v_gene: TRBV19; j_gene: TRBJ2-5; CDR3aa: CASSGTAQETQYF; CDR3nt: TGTGCCAGTAGCGGGACAGCCCAAGAGACCCAGTACTTC
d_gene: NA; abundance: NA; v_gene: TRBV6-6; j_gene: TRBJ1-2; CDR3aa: CASGSPGYGYTF; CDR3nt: TGTGCCAGCGGCTCGCCAGGATATGGCTACACCTTC
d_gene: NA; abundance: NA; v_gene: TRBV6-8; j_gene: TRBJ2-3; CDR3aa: CASSYSQFLDTQYF; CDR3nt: TGTGCCAGCAGTTACTCACAGTTTTTAGATACGCAGTATTTT
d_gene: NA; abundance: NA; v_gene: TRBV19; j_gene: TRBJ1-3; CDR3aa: CASSLQGTGNTIYF; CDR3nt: TGTGCCAGTTCTCTGCAGGGCACTGGAAACACCATATATTTT
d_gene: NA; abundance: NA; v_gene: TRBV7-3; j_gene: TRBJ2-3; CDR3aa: CASSFDGQPSTDTQYF; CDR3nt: TGTGCCAGCAGCTTTGATGGACAGCCTAGCACAGATACGCAGTATTTT
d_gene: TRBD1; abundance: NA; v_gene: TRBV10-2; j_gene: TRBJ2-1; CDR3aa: CASSDPSDRSSYNEQFF; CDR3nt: TGCGCCAGCAGTGATCCTTCGGACAGGAGCTCCTACAATGAGCAGTTCTTC
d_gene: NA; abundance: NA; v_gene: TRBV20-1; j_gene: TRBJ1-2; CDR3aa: CSASRGNYGYTF; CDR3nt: TGCAGTGCTAGTCGGGGAAACTATGGCTACACCTTC
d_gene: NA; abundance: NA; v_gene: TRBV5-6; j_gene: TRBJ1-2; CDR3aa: CASSLGLGTRTNYGYTF; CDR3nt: TGTGCCAGCAGCTTGGGTCTTGGGACAAGGACAAACTATGGCTACACCTTC
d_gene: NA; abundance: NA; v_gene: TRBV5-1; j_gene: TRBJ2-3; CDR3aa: CASSPPSGTDTQYF; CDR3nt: TGCGCCAGCAGCCCCCCTAGTGGAACAGATACGCAGTATTTT
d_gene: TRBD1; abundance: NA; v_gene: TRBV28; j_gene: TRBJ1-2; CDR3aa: CASGKQGADYGYTF; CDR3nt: TGTGCCAGCGGGAAACAGGGGGCGGACTATGGCTACACCTTC
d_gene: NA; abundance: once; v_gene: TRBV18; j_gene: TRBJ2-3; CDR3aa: CASSPTLVAHTDTQYF; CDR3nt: TGTGCCAGCTCACCGACGCTGGTAGCCCACACAGATACGCAGTATTTT
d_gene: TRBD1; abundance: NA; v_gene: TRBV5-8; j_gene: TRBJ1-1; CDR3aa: CASSIGTGHMNTEAFF; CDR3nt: TGTGCCAGCAGCATTGGGACAGGGCACATGAACACTGAAGCTTTCTTT
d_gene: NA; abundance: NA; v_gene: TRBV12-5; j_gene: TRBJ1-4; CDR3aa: CASGLVDSKLFF; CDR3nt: TGTGCTAGTGGTTTGGTCGACTCTAAACTGTTTTTT
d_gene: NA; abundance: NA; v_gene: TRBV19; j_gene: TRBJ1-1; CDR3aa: CASRKGSNTEAFF; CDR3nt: TGTGCCAGTAGGAAGGGGTCGAACACTGAAGCTTTCTTT
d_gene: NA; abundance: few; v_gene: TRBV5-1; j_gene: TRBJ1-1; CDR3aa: CASSTTTNTEAFF; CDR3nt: TGCGCCAGCAGCACCACCACAAACACTGAAGCTTTCTTT
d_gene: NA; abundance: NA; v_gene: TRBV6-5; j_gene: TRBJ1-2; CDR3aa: CASLTTWGVGYTF; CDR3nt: TGTGCCAGCCTAACGACGTGGGGGGTTGGCTACACCTTC